This TCR beta chain was recorded in a study of a mutant IDH1 vaccine in newly diagnosed glioma. TCRdb keeps only in-frame clones here, not all; method: immunoSEQ multiplex PCR. The sample lists tens of thousands of clones, 85% seen once, with roughly 2% in the top ten. Trimming took 5 bases from V and 8 from J; bases not matched to a gene: 11. Germline CDR1 is MNHEY and CDR2 is SMNVEV (reference sequence). CDR3 length equals 15 residues. The time point was: week 23, last vaccination. Every vaccination contained 300 ug of the mutant IDH1 20-mer peptide and was paired with topical imiquimod. Of note for this clone: Its antigen is unidentified.

The source is a man aged 25-40 years with glioma. Some clones in this sample may be carry-over from other donors' samples. This chain joins TRBV27 and TRBJ1-4, with TRBD1 matching over 7 bases. This specimen consisted of PBMCs, obtained from a glioma patient whose treatment included an IDH1 peptide vaccine. CDR3 region: CASSLRQGGREKLFF. In nucleotides, the CDR3 is TGTGCCAGCAGTCTGCGACAGGGTGGAAGGGAAAAACTGTTTTTT.